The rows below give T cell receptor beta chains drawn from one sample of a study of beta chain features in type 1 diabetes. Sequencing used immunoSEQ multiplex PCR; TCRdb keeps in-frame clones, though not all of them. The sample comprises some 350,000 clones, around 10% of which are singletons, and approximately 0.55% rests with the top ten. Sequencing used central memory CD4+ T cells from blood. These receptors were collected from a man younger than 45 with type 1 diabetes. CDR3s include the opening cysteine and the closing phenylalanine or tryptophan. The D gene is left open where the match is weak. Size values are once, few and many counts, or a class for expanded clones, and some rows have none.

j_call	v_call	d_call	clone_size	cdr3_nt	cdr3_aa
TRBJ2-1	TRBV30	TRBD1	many	TGTGCCTGGACAGGGGGCGCGGGGGAGCAGTTCTTC	CAWTGGAGEQFF
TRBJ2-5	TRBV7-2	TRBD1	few	TGTGCCAGCAGGACAGGGGGAGGAGAGACCCAGTACTTC	CASRTGGGETQYF
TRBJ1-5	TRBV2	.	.	TGTGCCAGCAGTGAATTAGAAAATCAGCCCCAGCATTTT	CASSELENQPQHF
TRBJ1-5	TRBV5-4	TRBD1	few	TGTGCCAGCAGTATCGGGGGCAGGGGGAATCAGCCCCAGCATTTT	CASSIGGRGNQPQHF
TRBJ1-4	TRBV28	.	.	TGTGCCAGCAGTTTCCTAGAGGGACGGGAAAAACTGTTTTTT	CASSFLEGREKLFF
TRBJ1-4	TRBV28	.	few	TGTGCCAGCAGTTCCGAGCAAACTAATGAAAAACTGTTTTTT	CASSSEQTNEKLFF
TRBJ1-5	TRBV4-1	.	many	TGCGCCAGCAGCCAAGAGCTCAATCAGCCCCAGCATTTT	CASSQELNQPQHF
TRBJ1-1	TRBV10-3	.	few	TGTGCCACATGGGGGGGAAACACTGAAGCTTTCTTT	CATWGGNTEAFF
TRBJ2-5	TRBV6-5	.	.	TGTGCCAGCAGTCCGCGGACGGGCCAAGAGACCCAGTACTTC	CASSPRTGQETQYF
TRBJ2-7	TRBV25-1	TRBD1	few	TGTGCCAGCCGTGGACAGGGCTACGAGCAGTACTTC	CASRGQGYEQYF
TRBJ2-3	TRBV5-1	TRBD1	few	TGCGCCAGCAGCCGCACAGGGGTAACCGAATCAGATACGCAGTATTTT	CASSRTGVTESDTQYF
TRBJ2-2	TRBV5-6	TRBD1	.	TGTGCCAGCAGCTGGGACAGGGCCGGGGAGCTGTTTTTT	CASSWDRAGELFF
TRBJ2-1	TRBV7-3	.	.	TGTGCCAGCAGCTTAGCACCAGGACCTTACAATGAGCAGTTCTTC	CASSLAPGPYNEQFF
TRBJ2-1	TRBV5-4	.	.	TGTGCCAGCAGCACCGGCGGGGCCAGCTCCTACAATGAGCAGTTCTTC	CASSTGGASSYNEQFF
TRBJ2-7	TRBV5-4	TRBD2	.	TGTGCCAGCAGCCAAGATTTGGGACTAGCGGAGCCGTACGAGCAGTACTTC	CASSQDLGLAEPYEQYF
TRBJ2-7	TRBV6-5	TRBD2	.	TGTGCCAGCAGCCTGGGGGGGACTCAGTACTTC	CASSLGGTQYF
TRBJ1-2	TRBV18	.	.	TGTGCCAGCTCACAGTCTCCATTTGAGGCCACAACAGCTAACTATGGCTACACCTTC	CASSQSPFEATTANYGYTF
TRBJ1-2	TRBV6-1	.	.	TGTGCCAGCAGGGGACCGGCGATTAGTGGCTACACCTTC	CASRGPAISGYTF
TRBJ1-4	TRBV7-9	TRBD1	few	TGTGCCAGCAGCTCCCAGGGGGGGGCCGATGAAAAACTGTTTTTT	CASSSQGGADEKLFF
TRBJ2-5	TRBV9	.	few	TGTGCCAGCAGCGTAGCCCCAGACGGCGGCAGGGGGACCCAGTACTTC	CASSVAPDGGRGTQYF
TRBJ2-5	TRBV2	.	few	TGTGCCAGCAGTGAAGCGCGACGGCAAGAGACCCAGTACTTC	CASSEARRQETQYF
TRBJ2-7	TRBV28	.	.	TGTGCCAGCAGTTCCCTAGCCTCCAACGGCTACGAGCAGTACTTC	CASSSLASNGYEQYF
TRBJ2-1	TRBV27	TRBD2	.	TGTGCCAGCAGTTTATTGACGACCGGGACTAGCAGTTACAATGAGCAGTTCTTC	CASSLLTTGTSSYNEQFF
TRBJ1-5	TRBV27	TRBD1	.	TGTGCCAGCAGTTTCCAAGGACAGGGGTATCAGCCCCAGCATTTT	CASSFQGQGYQPQHF
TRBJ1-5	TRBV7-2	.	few	TGTGCCAGCAGCTTAGGTTTGGATTCGGAGCCCCAGCATTTT	CASSLGLDSEPQHF
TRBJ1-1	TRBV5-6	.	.	TGTGCCAGCAGCTTGTGGGGACAGAACACTGAAGCTTTCTTT	CASSLWGQNTEAFF
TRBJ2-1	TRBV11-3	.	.	TGTGCCAGCAGACTCCAGGGACAATATTACAATGAGCAGTTCTTC	CASRLQGQYYNEQFF
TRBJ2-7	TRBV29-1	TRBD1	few	TGCAGCGTTGTCAGGGGGACCTACGAGCAGTACTTC	CSVVRGTYEQYF
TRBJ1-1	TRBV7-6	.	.	TGTGCCAGCAGCTTAGCGTTGGGTAACACTGAAGCTTTCTTT	CASSLALGNTEAFF
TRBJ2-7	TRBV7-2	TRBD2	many	TGTGCCAGCACACTAGCGCGGAGCTACGAGCAGTACTTC	CASTLARSYEQYF
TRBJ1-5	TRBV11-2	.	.	TGTGCCAGCAGCTGGGACGGTATCCAGCCCCAGCATTTT	CASSWDGIQPQHF